This TCR beta chain was captured in a study of neoadjuvant nivolumab and ipilimumab in lung cancer. Per the germline V gene, CDR1 is SGHTA and CDR2 is FQGNSA. The CDR3 extends over 13 amino acids. Trimming removed 2 bases at V and 1 base at J, with 5 bases between. This clone was seen just once. Assay: immunoSEQ multiplex PCR; the TCRdb copy retains only in-frame clones and omits some. The sample lists roughly 39,000 clones, approximately 89% occurring once. The specimen was peripheral blood, collected before neoadjuvant nivolumab, alone or with ipilimumab. The TCR comes from an adult with non-small cell lung cancer. The V call is TRBV7-2, the J call TRBJ1-1; D not certain. The CDR3 here is CASSLIWNTEAFF. DNA for the CDR3: TGTGCCAGCAGCTTAATCTGGAACACTGAAGCTTTCTTT. The full variable domain, completed using reference TRBV7-2 and TRBJ1-1, is GAGVSQSPSNKVTEKGKDVELRCDPISGHTALYWYRQSLGQGLEFLIYFQGNSAPDKSGLPSDRFSAERTGGSVSTLTIQRTQQEDSAVYLCASSLIWNTEAFFGQGTRLTVV.